The clone carrying this T cell receptor beta chain came up many times. The source of the sample is a study of patients and donors after allogeneic stem cell transplantation. The CDR3 extends over 14 amino acids. With V trimmed by 6 bases and J by 8 bases, 12 bases remained unmatched. The germline CDR1 and CDR2 sequences are DFQATT and SNEGSKA (reference sequence). TCRdb passed the RT-PCR reads through MiXCR, listing each CDR3 protein once. Here the sample spans more than 75,000 distinct CDR3 sequences, roughly 5.1% being singletons. The sample consisted of blood, either unsorted or a sorted T cell fraction (not recorded which). V and J are TRBV20-1 and TRBJ2-1; 8 bases fit TRBD1. The receptor comes from a human donor who was either an allogeneic HSCT recipient or a stem cell or donor lymphocyte infusion donor (not recorded which). It is not recorded whose cells these are; they may come from a transplant donor. The CDR3 region is CSAIDRDRLDEQFF. As DNA, the CDR3 is TGCAGTGCCATTGACAGGGACAGGTTGGATGAGCAGTTCTTC.